This TCR beta chain is from a study of shared clonotypes between healthy human individuals. Study observations and caveats: Non-shared clonotypes had lower generation probabilities than those shared by all four donors.

Execution of the assay was at deep level. Only in-frame clones appear in the TCRdb table, and some are missing; sequencing was by immunoSEQ multiplex PCR. The sample contains roughly 500,000 clones, about 95% of which appear only once. This clone was counted a few times. Its target is unknown. Source material: naive CD4+ T cells sorted from blood. The subset: CD45RA+ positively selected. This TCR derives from a woman in her thirties in good health.

The CDR3 reads CASSSSSWDLHTEAFF. DNA of the CDR3: TGTGCCAGCAGCTCGTCCAGTTGGGATCTGCACACTGAAGCTTTCTTT. This rearrangement joins TRBV7-9 to TRBJ1-1; no reliable D call. The germline gives CDR1 SEHNR, CDR2 FQNEAQ (reference sequence). The CDR3 length is 16 residues. The V end lost 4 bases, the J end lost 3 bases, and 18 bases lay between the germline ends. Using reference TRBV7-9 and TRBJ1-1 for the parts outside the CDR3, the full variable domain is DTGVSQNPRHKITKRGQNVTFRCDPISEHNRLYWYRQTLGQGPEFLTYFQNEAQLEKSRLLSDRFSAERPKGSFSTLEIQRTEQGDSAMYLCASSSSSWDLHTEAFFGQGTRLTVV.